The text below deals with one T cell receptor (beta chain). In the original workflow: It was from reference gene primer amplification that nucleated cell counts were estimated. Sequencing was performed with immunoSEQ multiplex PCR; in TCRdb, only in-frame clones are kept and a portion is missing. Clone size and V and J calls were adopted from that table, with D and trimming inferred from the DNA. Here the sample spans about 150,000 clones, over 70% being singletons. V dropped 0 bases and J dropped 8 bases, with 7 bases sitting between them. The CDR3 has 11 amino acids. Per the germline V gene, CDR1 is DFQATT and CDR2 is SNEGSKA (reference sequence). The data originate from a study of blood T cell repertoires in COVID-19. About the research overall: The study drew acute and convalescent COVID-19 samples from the United States, Italy and Spain.

This receptor was identified in a man aged 45 to 65 who had recovered from COVID-19. Sequenced: peripheral blood. The chain uses TRBV20-1 and TRBJ1-1; no definite D call. DNA for the CDR3: TGCAGTGCTAGAGATCGGAGGGAAGCTTTCTTT. The encoded protein is CSARDRREAFF.